These 19 T cell receptor beta chains originate from one sample sequenced in a study of blood T cell repertoires in COVID-19 (dated by TCRdb to the early 2020s). Library preparation used the immunoSEQ multiplex PCR assay. Sourced from immuneACCESS, this table was stored by TCRdb with only in-frame sequences that have V and J called. A share of the clones is absent; for the studies checked, an unresolved V gene accounts for under half, and the remainder has no known explanation. For this sample the table gives approximately 400,000 clones, of which around 87% were detected only once. 1.3% of the sample is in the top ten clones. Sequencing input: PBMCs or T cells enriched from blood (not recorded which). The receptors here all came from a young man who had recovered from COVID-19.

This clone has just a few counts. The chain recombines TRBV19 with TRBJ2-7, with D possibly TRBD1 on 7 matching bases. The CDR3 totals 12 residues. The germline gives CDR1 LNHDA, CDR2 SQIVND (reference sequence). CDR3 coding DNA: TGTGAAAGGAGGGGGCTCTCCTACGAGCAGTACTTC. This translates into CERRGLSYEQYF.

V and J are TRBV24-1 and TRBJ2-7; 7 nucleotides line up with TRBD1. This CDR3 region has 12 residues. Per germline, CDR1 KGHDR and CDR2 SFDVKD. The trim removed 10 bases at V and 4 bases at J, leaving 6 bases unmatched. The CDR3 coding sequence is TGTGCCACGGAAGGGGGCACGTACGAGCAGTACTTC. It codes for CATEGGTYEQYF.

The gene calls are TRBV27 and TRBJ1-4, with 7 bases matching TRBD1. Trimming cost V 3 bases and J 12 bases; bases outside gene matches: 10. The CDR3 contains 14 residues. Germline V gene lookup returns CDR1 MNHEY and CDR2 SMNVEV (reference sequence). CDR3 nucleotides: TGTGCCAGCAGTTTCTCGGGACAGAGTAAGGAACTGTTTTTT. Its protein product is CASSFSGQSKELFF.

This clone was seen just once. The rearrangement uses TRBV5-1 and TRBJ2-7; no clear D gene. V was cut by 0 bases and J by 0 bases, with 13 bases left in between. CDR3 length: 16 residues. Per germline, CDR1 SGHRS and CDR2 YFSETQ. The CDR3 reads CASSLGRSGSSYEQYF. The CDR3 DNA follows: TGCGCCAGCAGCTTGGGTAGGTCAGGTAGCTCCTACGAGCAGTACTTC.

The CDR3 protein is CASSRQGLNEAFF. CDR3 sequence (DNA): TGTGCCAGCAGTCGACAGGGGTTGAATGAAGCTTTCTTT. The genes are TRBV2 and TRBJ1-1, with TRBD1 matching 8 bases. Per the germline V gene, CDR1 is SNHLY and CDR2 is FYNNEI. The CDR3 is made up of 13 amino acids. J lost 7 bases, V lost 5 bases, and 6 bases had no gene match.

This clone was seen only a few times. CDR3 in amino acids: CASSPQPGGEQYF. As DNA, the CDR3 is TGTGCCAGCAGCCCACAACCAGGGGGCGAGCAGTACTTC. The rearrangement uses TRBV3-1 (or the pseudogene TRBV3-2) and TRBJ2-7; 7 bases agree with TRBD1. CDR3 length: 13 residues. Germline assignment: CDR1 LGHDT and CDR2 YNNKEL (reference sequence). V shed 4 bases, J shed 6 bases, and the junction held 6 bases outside the gene matches.

The V and J genes are TRBV6-1 and TRBJ2-6; D possibly corresponds to TRBD2 (6 bases). Germline-derived CDR1 and CDR2 are MNHNS and SASEGT. The length of the CDR3 is 17 residues. V lost 4 bases and J 1 base, leaving 14 bases between the germline ends. CDR3 amino acids: CASSAGTGGSGANVLTF. CDR3 coding DNA: TGTGCCAGCAGTGCTGGGACTGGGGGTTCTGGGGCCAACGTCCTGACTTTC.

The sample holds a few counts of this clone. This chain's CDR3 is CASTPSGTGHYGYTF. The CDR3 coding sequence is TGTGCCAGCACCCCCTCCGGGACAGGCCACTATGGCTACACCTTC. The gene calls are TRBV9 and TRBJ1-2; 8 nucleotides align to TRBD1. Germline-derived CDR1 and CDR2 are SGDLS and YYNGEE. The CDR3 is 15 amino acids. V lost 6 bases to trimming and J lost 3 bases; unmatched junction nucleotides: 10. Combining the CDR3 with reference TRBV9 and TRBJ1-2 gives the whole variable domain DSGVTQTPKHLITATGQRVTLRCSPRSGDLSVYWYQQSLDQGLQFLIQYYNGEERAKGNILERFSAQQFPDLHSELNLSSLELGDSALYFCASTPSGTGHYGYTFGSGTRLTVV.

The rearrangement uses TRBV24-1 and TRBJ2-1, with D possibly being TRBD1 (5 bases). V was trimmed by 3 bases and J by 7 bases, leaving 9 bases between them. Per the germline V gene, CDR1 is KGHDR and CDR2 is SFDVKD. This CDR3 region has 13 residues. The CDR3 protein is CATSDQGYNEQFF. The DNA of the CDR3 is TGTGCCACCAGTGATCAGGGTTATAATGAGCAGTTCTTC.

This clone was seen only a few times. The chain employs TRBV10-3 and TRBJ1-1, with D possibly being TRBD1 (5 bases). Germline lookup yields CDR1 ENHRY and CDR2 SYGVKD. V lost 4 bases and J lost 4, with 13 bases in between. The CDR3 is 14 residues long. The chain's CDR3 is CAISVDSSSTEAFF. The CDR3 nucleotides read TGTGCCATCAGTGTAGACAGCTCCAGCACTGAAGCTTTCTTT.

J is TRBJ2-3 and V is TRBV6-1; 9 bases align to TRBD2. Germline values: CDR1 MNHNS, CDR2 SASEGT. The V and J ends lost 0 bases and 3 bases, in that order; junction bases with no gene match: 7. This CDR3 is built from 17 residues. CDR3 nucleotides: TGTGCCAGCAGTGAAGCGGGCGGGGGGGCAAGAACAGATACGCAGTATTTT. Protein: CASSEAGGGARTDTQYF.

This clone showed up just a few times. The chain couples TRBV19 to TRBJ1-5; TRBD1 is a possible D gene (5 bases). CDR1 LNHDA and CDR2 SQIVND come from the germline V gene (reference sequence). The CDR3 is made up of 15 amino acids. Trimming stripped 2 bases from V and 5 bases from J, with 13 bases between. The CDR3: CASSISAGPYQPQHF. The CDR3 DNA reads TGTGCCAGTAGTATATCAGCAGGGCCTTATCAGCCCCAGCATTTT.

The chain joins TRBV6-5 to TRBJ2-5, with 8 bases lining up with TRBD2. CDR3 length equals 14 residues. The trim removed 6 bases at V and 6 bases at J, leaving 9 bases unmatched. The germline CDR1 and CDR2 sequences are MNHEY and SVGAGI. CDR3 nucleotides: TGTGCCAGCAGCCCCCCCAGCGGGGGAAAGACCCAGTACTTC. This sequence encodes CASSPPSGGKTQYF.

V and J are TRBV2 and TRBJ1-6; 9 nucleotides align to TRBD1. The germline gives CDR1 SNHLY, CDR2 FYNNEI. CDR3 size: 16 residues. With V trimmed by 6 bases and J by 10 bases, 13 bases remained unmatched. CDR3 bases: TGTGCCAGCAGAGAGGGACAGGGAAATTCTCGGTCACCCCTCCACTTT. This encodes CASREGQGNSRSPLHF.

The chain is built from TRBV7-9 and TRBJ1-2, with D possibly matching TRBD1 (6 bases). V was clipped by 4 bases and J by 6 bases, with 9 bases between them. Germline V gene lookup returns CDR1 SEHNR and CDR2 FQNEAQ (reference sequence). This CDR3 is built from 12 residues. CDR3 residues: CASSSRTDGYTF. CDR3 DNA sequence: TGTGCCAGCAGCTCTAGGACAGATGGCTACACCTTC.

The chain links TRBV5-1 to TRBJ1-2, with a possible D match to TRBD1 (6 bases). V lost 4 bases and J lost 5, with 9 bases in between. This CDR3 has 12 amino acids. Germline V gene data show CDR1 as SGHRS and CDR2 as YFSETQ. Written as DNA, the CDR3 is TGCGCCAGCAGCCCTACAGGGTATGGCTACACCTTC. This gives the protein CASSPTGYGYTF.

The chain couples TRBV28 to TRBJ1-3, with no clear D. Germline CDR1 MDHEN, CDR2 SYDVKM. Trimming took off 7 bases at V and 0 bases at J, with 19 bases between the two ends. This CDR3 is 17 amino acids long. The CDR3 sequence is CASIAGEFLHSGNTIYF. The CDR3 nucleotides read TGTGCCAGCATCGCTGGGGAGTTTCTGCACTCTGGAAACACCATATATTTT.

This chain uses TRBV6-1 with TRBJ1-2; D might be TRBD1 (6 bases). Per germline, CDR1 MNHNS and CDR2 SASEGT. The length of the CDR3 is 14 residues. V dropped 3 bases and J dropped 2 bases, with 10 bases sitting between them. CDR3 amino acids: CASSDLGQNYGYTF. CDR3 DNA: TGTGCCAGCAGTGACCTAGGACAGAACTATGGCTACACCTTC.

The rearrangement uses TRBV3-1 (or the pseudogene TRBV3-2) and TRBJ2-5; D is perhaps TRBD2 (6 bases). CDR3 length equals 17 residues. Germline-derived CDR1 and CDR2 are LGHDT and YNNKEL (reference sequence). V was trimmed by 4 bases and J by 1 base, leaving 19 bases between them. The CDR3 coding sequence is TGTGCCAGCAGCCCAACTTGGCCTCAGGGAGGCCAAGAGACCCAGTACTTC. Protein: CASSPTWPQGGQETQYF.